The clone carrying this T cell receptor (beta chain) has only a few counts. What it binds is not known. CDR3 length: 17 residues. Germline V gives CDR1 SGHNT, CDR2 YYREEE (reference sequence). The V gene lost 0 bases and the J gene lost 0 bases, with 13 bases spanning the gap. TCRdb's copy holds only in-frame clones and misses some; the assay was immunoSEQ multiplex PCR. The sample has tens of thousands of clones; about 65% are singletons. The entry originates in a study of a mutant IDH1 vaccine in newly diagnosed glioma. Looking at the study overall: Patients were started on vaccination 4-6 weeks after radiotherapy alone, or with temozolomide cycles. Previous care, which was radiotherapy, temozolomide, or both, most often involved both. Overall study results and limits: In roughly 93% of patients, immune responses induced by the vaccine occurred.

Described time point: week 47, end of study. Vaccinated patients received 300 ug of mutant IDH1 20-mer peptide per dose, with topical imiquimod. The J gene is TRBJ1-3, the V gene TRBV5-4; D is undetermined. This material consisted of peripheral blood mononuclear cells (PBMCs), taken from a glioma patient whose treatment included an IDH1 peptide vaccine. The TCR originated in a man aged 40-50 years with glioma. Some clones in this sample may be carry-over from other donors' samples. The CDR3 nucleotides read TGTGCCAGCAGCTTGGGAAACCCAGTTTCCTCTGGAAACACCATATATTTT. As protein: CASSLGNPVSSGNTIYF.